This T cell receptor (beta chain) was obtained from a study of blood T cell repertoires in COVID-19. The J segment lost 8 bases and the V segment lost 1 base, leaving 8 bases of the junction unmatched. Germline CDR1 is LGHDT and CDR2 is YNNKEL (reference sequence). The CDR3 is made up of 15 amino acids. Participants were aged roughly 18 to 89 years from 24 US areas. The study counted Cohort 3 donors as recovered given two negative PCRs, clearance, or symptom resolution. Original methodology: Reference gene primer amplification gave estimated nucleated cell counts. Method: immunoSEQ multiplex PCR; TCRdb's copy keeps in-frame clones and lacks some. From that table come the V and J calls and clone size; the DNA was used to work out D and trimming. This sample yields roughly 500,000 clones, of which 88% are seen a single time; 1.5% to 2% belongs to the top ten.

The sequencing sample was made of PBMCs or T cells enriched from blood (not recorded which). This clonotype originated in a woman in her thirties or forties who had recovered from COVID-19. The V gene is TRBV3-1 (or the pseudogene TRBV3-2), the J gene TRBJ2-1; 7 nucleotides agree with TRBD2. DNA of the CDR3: TGTGCCAGCAGCCAAGTCCATCTCCGGGGGGATGAGCAGTTCTTC. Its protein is CASSQVHLRGDEQFF.